These 15 T cell receptor beta chains originate from one sample sequenced in a study of technical replicates of blood from several donors. Using immunoSEQ multiplex PCR, the repertoire was profiled, and TCRdb retains in-frame clones only, with some absent. The sample has roughly 74,000 clones; roughly nine tenths are singletons. The sequenced material came from T cells isolated from PBMCs. The receptors come from a human donor in good health.

The J gene is TRBJ2-2, the V gene TRBV5-4; 12 bases align to TRBD2. With 6 bases clipped from V and 4 bases from J, the junction kept 13 bases outside the gene matches. The CDR3 covers 18 residues. Germline V gives CDR1 SGHNT, CDR2 YYREEE (reference sequence). Written as DNA, the CDR3 is TGTGCCAGCAAACATTCGTCTAGCGGGAGGGGTAGCACCGGGGAGCTGTTTTTT. Protein product: CASKHSSSGRGSTGELFF. Together with reference TRBV5-4 and TRBJ2-2, the CDR3 gives the full variable domain: ETGVTQSPTHLIKTRGQQVTLRCSSQSGHNTVSWYQQALGQGPQFIFQYYREEENGRGNFPPRFSGLQFPNYSSELNVNALELDDSALYLCASKHSSSGRGSTGELFFGEGSRLTVL.

The chain recombines TRBV4-2 with TRBJ2-7; D remains unclear. The CDR3 length is 12 residues. The V gene lost 7 bases and the J gene lost 3 bases, with 10 bases spanning the gap. Germline CDR1 reads LGHNA; CDR2 reads YNFKEQ. CDR3 sequence (DNA): TGTGCCAGCATAAATCCAGTCTACGAGCAGTACTTC. Translated, it gives CASINPVYEQYF.

The gene calls are TRBV7-9 and TRBJ1-5; no firm D call. Germline lookup yields CDR1 SEHNR and CDR2 FQNEAQ (reference sequence). The length of the CDR3 is 15 residues. V gave up 1 base and J gave up 7 bases, with 14 bases separating them. The CDR3 DNA is TGTGCCAGCAGCTTAGGTAGAGGGTTTGGGCAGCCCCAGCATTTT. It yields the protein CASSLGRGFGQPQHF.

V is TRBV5-6 and J is TRBJ2-3, with TRBD1 identical over 12 bases. Germline-derived CDR1 and CDR2 are SGHDT and YYEEEE. With V trimmed by 0 bases and J by 3 bases, 2 bases remained unmatched. The CDR3 is 16 amino acids. CDR3 nucleotide sequence: TGTGCCAGCAGCTTGGGGGACAGGGGGCTTACAGATACGCAGTATTTT. This translates into CASSLGDRGLTDTQYF.

The chain is built from TRBV5-4 and TRBJ1-2; no reliable D call. V lost 2 bases, J lost 2 bases, and 10 bases lay in between. This CDR3 has 14 residues. Germline CDR1 reads SGHNT; CDR2 reads YYREEE (reference sequence). The DNA of the CDR3 is TGTGCCAGCAGCTTACCCACAGTCAACTATGGCTACACCTTC. Protein sequence: CASSLPTVNYGYTF. Combining the CDR3 with reference TRBV5-4 and TRBJ1-2 gives the whole variable domain ETGVTQSPTHLIKTRGQQVTLRCSSQSGHNTVSWYQQALGQGPQFIFQYYREEENGRGNFPPRFSGLQFPNYSSELNVNALELDDSALYLCASSLPTVNYGYTFGSGTRLTVV.

The V gene is TRBV4-3, the J gene TRBJ1-1, with D perhaps matching TRBD1 (5 bases). Trimming took 3 bases from V and 3 from J, leaving 11 bases between them. The CDR3 sequence is 14 residues long. From germline, CDR1 is LGHNA and CDR2 YSLEER. CDR3 sequence: CASSHNQGYTEAFF. The CDR3 DNA reads TGCGCCAGCAGCCACAACCAGGGTTACACTGAAGCTTTCTTT.

The rearrangement joins TRBV28 to TRBJ2-1; TRBD2 agrees at 10 bases. Trimming removed 8 bases from V and 7 bases from J; junction bases left unmatched: 8. In germline, CDR1 is MDHEN, CDR2 SYDVKM. This CDR3 has 14 residues. CDR3: CASWEREGRNEQFF. In nucleotides, the CDR3 is TGTGCCAGCTGGGAGCGGGAGGGCCGGAATGAGCAGTTCTTC.

J is TRBJ1-2 and V is TRBV5-4; D call uncertain. Germline loops: CDR1 SGHNT, CDR2 YYREEE (reference sequence). The CDR3 spans 12 residues. The V end was cut by 5 bases, the J end by 4 bases, with 9 bases between. The DNA of the CDR3 is TGTGCCAGCAGGACTCCGGGCTATGGCTACACCTTC. The encoded protein is CASRTPGYGYTF.

In DNA form, the CDR3 reads TGTGCCAGCAGTTTCAACAGGGAGAACACTGAAGCTTTCTTT. Translating it yields CASSFNRENTEAFF. The chain combines TRBV28 with TRBJ1-1, with TRBD1 as a possible D gene (6 bases). Germline V gene sequence: CDR1 MDHEN, CDR2 SYDVKM. The CDR3 covers 14 residues. V lost 3 bases, J lost 1 base, and 9 bases lay in between.

The V gene is TRBV9, the J gene TRBJ1-5; D gene uncertain. V lost 0 bases and J 1 base, leaving 11 bases between the germline ends. The V gene's germline CDR1 is SGDLS and CDR2 YYNGEE. This CDR3 has 16 residues. The CDR3 spells CASSVGRVSSNQPQHF. In nucleotides, the CDR3 is TGTGCCAGCAGCGTAGGGAGAGTCTCCAGCAATCAGCCCCAGCATTTT.

The V gene is TRBV21-1, the J gene TRBJ1-5; TRBD1 is the table's D call and was not checked against the DNA. TRBV21-1 corresponds to a pseudogene. There are 16 residues in the CDR3. The CDR3 spells CASSKTARGTDQPQHF. The CDR3 nucleotides are TGTGCCAGCAGCAAAACAGCCAGGGGGACAGACCAGCCCCAGCATTTT.

The chain combines TRBV10-1 with TRBJ2-1; D gene ambiguous. CDR1 and CDR2 (germline): WNHNN, SYGVQD (reference sequence). V gave up 4 bases and J gave up 8 bases, with 6 bases separating them. CDR3 length: 11 amino acids. CDR3: CASSASHEQFF. The CDR3 DNA is TGCGCCAGCAGTGCTTCTCATGAGCAGTTCTTC.

The CDR3 reads CASSIGQDGYEQYF. The CDR3 DNA sequence: TGTGCCAGTAGTATAGGACAGGACGGTTACGAGCAGTACTTC. The V gene is TRBV19, the J gene TRBJ2-7, with D possibly being TRBD1 (6 bases). The CDR3 has 14 residues. The V and J ends lost 1 base and 4 bases respectively, with 11 bases between them. CDR1 is LNHDA, CDR2 SQIVND, per germline (reference sequence).

The genes are TRBV11-2 and TRBJ2-3; 9 bases fit TRBD2. Trimming took 5 bases from V and 4 from J; bases not matched to a gene: 10. Germline assignment: CDR1 SGHAT and CDR2 FQNNGV. CDR3 size: 16 residues. The CDR3 is CASSPWGGGAADTQYF. The CDR3 DNA follows: TGTGCCAGCAGCCCTTGGGGCGGGGGGGCCGCAGATACGCAGTATTTT.

The DNA for the CDR3 is TGTGCCAGCTCACCACAGAATCAGCGAGAGACCCAGTACTTC. Protein product: CASSPQNQRETQYF. This chain joins TRBV18 and TRBJ2-5; no firm D call. Deletions cut 1 base from V and 4 bases from J, with 10 bases between. The germline CDR1 and CDR2 sequences are KGHSH and LQKENI. The CDR3 has 14 amino acids.